The subject of this entry is one T cell receptor beta chain. The CDR3 runs 16 residues. Germline values: CDR1 SGHNT, CDR2 YYREEE (reference sequence). V was clipped by 4 bases and J by 4 bases; unmatched bases: 12. The data originate from a study of blood T cell repertoires in COVID-19. Study-wide context: Donors in the United States, Italy and Spain gave samples during acute or convalescent COVID-19. T cells, B-cell-depleted T cells, or PBMCs supplied cDNA or gDNA.

Study processing details: The assay estimated nucleated cells by amplifying reference gene primers. Sequencing used immunoSEQ multiplex PCR; TCRdb keeps in-frame clones, though not all of them. That table furnishes V, J and clone size, whereas the DNA furnished D and trimming. Among around 140,000 clones listed, roughly 88% were seen once. The sequenced sample was peripheral blood. The V gene is TRBV5-4, the J gene TRBJ1-2; TRBD1 matches at 8 bases. This TCR derives from a human donor in a cohort sampled during active COVID-19. Here the CDR3 reads CASSPPRTGPFYGYTF. The CDR3 region has the DNA TGTGCCAGCAGCCCCCCCCGGACAGGGCCCTTCTATGGCTACACCTTC.